These 30 T cell receptor beta chains came from one sample sequenced in a study of response to subunit inactivated influenza vaccine. TCRdb re-called the RT-PCR reads through MiXCR, storing one row per CDR3 protein. The sample has some 500,000 distinct CDR3 sequences, 13% seen once. The sample consisted of PBMCs from blood, taken roughly 47 days after vaccination. These receptors all stem from a man aged 50-60 years who received an inactivated influenza vaccine.

This clonotype was observed a few times. The chain has TRBV15 and TRBJ2-1, with 7 bases identical to TRBD2. CDR3 length: 16 residues. The ends lost 1 base at V and 8 bases at J; junction bases unmatched: 11. In germline, CDR1 is LNHNV, CDR2 YYDKDF (reference sequence). The DNA for the CDR3 is TGTGCCACCAGCAGAGTGAGCGGGGCCAACGGGGATGAGCAGTTCTTC. Protein: CATSRVSGANGDEQFF.

The chain uses TRBV18 and TRBJ1-1; 9 bases map to TRBD1. Germline CDR1 is KGHSH and CDR2 is LQKENI. The CDR3 is 13 amino acids. The V gene end was trimmed by 3 bases and the J gene end by 10 bases; junction bases not matched to a gene: 6. CDR3 sequence: CASSPGQGEVAFF. The CDR3 bases are TGTGCCAGCTCACCGGGACAGGGAGAGGTAGCTTTCTTT.

J is TRBJ2-7 and V is TRBV9; no definite D call. V gave up 7 bases and J gave up 3 bases, with 11 bases separating them. The CDR3 runs to 12 residues. Germline lookup yields CDR1 SGDLS and CDR2 YYNGEE. The CDR3 DNA is TGTGCCAGCGGCACAGACCTCTACGAGCAGTACTTC. Amino acid sequence: CASGTDLYEQYF.

This clonotype was seen at least ten times. The genes are TRBV9 and TRBJ2-1; D might be TRBD1 or TRBD2, each matching 5 bases. The CDR3 is 14 residues long. V was pared by 0 bases and J by 10 bases, with 14 bases between. Germline CDR1 and CDR2: SGDLS and YYNGEE. The CDR3: CASSVDGTQEEQFF. CDR3 nucleotide sequence: TGTGCCAGCAGCGTAGATGGGACCCAAGAGGAGCAGTTCTTC.

This clonotype came up a few times. This chain connects TRBV7-2 to TRBJ2-5; possibly TRBD2 for D (5 bases). V shed 2 bases and J shed 4 bases, with 11 bases lying between them. Germline CDR1 SGHTA, CDR2 FQGNSA. This CDR3 region has 14 residues. The CDR3 region is CASSLYASRETQYF. CDR3 in DNA: TGTGCCAGCAGCTTATACGCTAGCAGAGAGACCCAGTACTTC.

This clonotype came up many times. The chain is built from TRBV29-1 and TRBJ1-4; unclear D gene. Trimming took off 5 bases at V and 0 bases at J, with 10 bases between the two ends. The CDR3 consists of 14 residues. The germline CDR1 and CDR2 sequences are SQVTM and ANQGSEA. The CDR3 spells CSVPGPATNEKLFF. As DNA, the CDR3 is TGCAGCGTTCCCGGACCCGCAACTAATGAAAAACTGTTTTTT.

Only a few counts were recorded for this clonotype. V is TRBV10-3 and J is TRBJ2-1; 8 bases line up with TRBD2. With V trimmed by 5 bases and J by 6 bases, 9 bases remained unmatched. This CDR3 comprises 15 residues. CDR1 is ENHRY, CDR2 SYGVKD, per germline. This CDR3 is CAISPASGSVNEQFF. CDR3 in DNA: TGTGCCATCAGTCCGGCCAGCGGGAGTGTCAATGAGCAGTTCTTC.

This chain connects TRBV5-1 to TRBJ2-2; TRBD1 agrees at 9 bases. The junction had 2 bases not matched to a gene; V was cut back by 1 base and J by 4 bases. CDR1 and CDR2 from the germline V gene are SGHRS and YFSETQ. The CDR3 contains 15 residues. The CDR3 region has the DNA TGCGCCAGCAGCTTGAGGACAGGGGCCACCGGGGAGCTGTTTTTT. Protein: CASSLRTGATGELFF.

CDR3 nucleotide sequence: TGTGCCAGCAGCCTACAACAGGGTATGAACAATGAGCAGTTCTTC. It translates to CASSLQQGMNNEQFF. The V call is TRBV5-8, the J call TRBJ2-1; perhaps TRBD1 as D (6 bases). The CDR3 sequence is 15 residues long. V lost 4 bases and J 5 bases, leaving 16 bases between the germline ends. The germline V gene has CDR1 SGHTS and CDR2 YDEGEE.

This clonotype was counted at least ten times. The V and J genes are TRBV29-1 and TRBJ2-3; D is ambiguous. The V gene lost 4 bases and the J gene lost 2 bases, with 7 bases spanning the gap. The CDR3 covers 12 residues. Germline CDR1 and CDR2: SQVTM and ANQGSEA. CDR3 loop: CSVATSTDTQYF. In DNA form, the CDR3 reads TGCAGCGTTGCTACATCCACAGATACGCAGTATTTT.

The gene calls are TRBV29-1 and TRBJ2-1, with 14 bases lining up with TRBD2. The V and J ends lost 5 bases and 8 bases, in that order; junction bases with no gene match: 5. Germline V CDR1 and CDR2: SQVTM, ANQGSEA. The CDR3 length is 14 residues. The CDR3 region is CSVQGTSGSYEQFF. The CDR3 DNA reads TGCAGCGTTCAAGGGACTAGCGGGAGCTATGAGCAGTTCTTC.

This chain links TRBV7-9 with TRBJ2-7, with D uncertain. V was pared by 0 bases and J by 6 bases, with 18 bases between. Germline V gene lookup returns CDR1 SEHNR and CDR2 FQNEAQ (reference sequence). The CDR3 totals 16 residues. CDR3 residues: CASSLAAGVSPGEQYF. Here the CDR3 DNA reads TGTGCCAGCAGCTTAGCGGCTGGGGTCTCACCGGGCGAGCAGTACTTC. The entire variable domain, with the rest obtained from reference TRBV7-9 and TRBJ2-7, is as follows: DTGVSQNPRHKITKRGQNVTFRCDPISEHNRLYWYRQTLGQGPEFLTYFQNEAQLEKSRLLSDRFSAERPKGSFSTLEIQRTEQGDSAMYLCASSLAAGVSPGEQYFGPGTRLTVT.

The V gene is TRBV4-3, the J gene TRBJ2-2, with TRBD1 matching 7 bases. The CDR3 runs 17 residues. After removal of 0 bases from V and 0 bases from J, the junction contained 4 bases not matched to a gene. Per germline, CDR1 LGHNA and CDR2 YSLEER. In DNA form, the CDR3 reads TGCGCCAGCAGCCAAGATCTACAGGGGACGAACACCGGGGAGCTGTTTTTT. Its translation: CASSQDLQGTNTGELFF.

The chain has TRBV29-1 and TRBJ2-3, with 12 bases that match TRBD2. Germline V gene lookup returns CDR1 SQVTM and CDR2 ANQGSEA. The V gene end was trimmed by 7 bases and the J gene end by 2 bases; junction bases not matched to a gene: 7. The CDR3 is 15 residues long. CDR3 sequence reads: CSAGTSGFSTDTQYF. The CDR3, as DNA: TGCAGCGCTGGGACTAGCGGGTTTTCCACAGATACGCAGTATTTT.

The rearrangement links TRBV4-3 to TRBJ2-7; a weak D match, TRBD1 (7 bases). This CDR3 has 16 residues. The germline gives CDR1 LGHNA, CDR2 YSLEER. Trimming cost V 1 base and J 1 base, with 14 bases left between them. This CDR3 is CASSQGGRGESYEQYF. Written as DNA, the CDR3 is TGCGCCAGCAGCCAAGGGGGCAGGGGGGAATCCTACGAGCAGTACTTC.

In its sample, this clonotype was seen many times. This chain connects TRBV9 to TRBJ2-5; D not certain. CDR3 length equals 12 residues. V was trimmed by 0 bases and J by 4 bases, leaving 4 bases between them. In germline, CDR1 is SGDLS, CDR2 YYNGEE. The CDR3 spells CASSVDGETQYF. CDR3 nucleotide sequence: TGTGCCAGCAGCGTAGATGGAGAGACCCAGTACTTC. Looking up the rest from reference TRBV9 and TRBJ2-5 gives the full variable domain: DSGVTQTPKHLITATGQRVTLRCSPRSGDLSVYWYQQSLDQGLQFLIQYYNGEERAKGNILERFSAQQFPDLHSELNLSSLELGDSALYFCASSVDGETQYFGPGTRLLVL.

This clonotype showed up many times. J is TRBJ2-7 and V is TRBV5-1; 7 bases are a match to TRBD1. Germline V gene data show CDR1 as SGHRS and CDR2 as YFSETQ. Unmatched junction bases numbered 5, after V lost 1 base and J lost 1 base. The CDR3 runs to 15 residues. DNA of the CDR3: TGCGCCAGCAGCTTGAACAGGGGCCTTTCCTACGAGCAGTACTTC. This gives the protein CASSLNRGLSYEQYF.

This clonotype was observed a handful of times. The rearrangement joins TRBV28 to TRBJ1-6; 12 nucleotides line up with TRBD1. Germline V gene sequence: CDR1 MDHEN, CDR2 SYDVKM. This CDR3 spans 15 amino acids. The J segment lost 9 bases and the V segment lost 11 bases, leaving 11 bases of the junction unmatched. CDR3 protein: CASSPGQGAGSPLHF. The CDR3, as DNA: TGTGCCTCCTCCCCGGGACAGGGGGCCGGTTCACCCCTCCACTTT.

This clonotype was seen ten or more times. CDR3 bases: TGCAGTGCTCGTCCCCCCAGCGGGGGAGAGACCCAGTACTTC. Its translation: CSARPPSGGETQYF. The chain recombines TRBV20-1 with TRBJ2-5, with TRBD2 matching 8 bases. CDR1 and CDR2 (germline): DFQATT, SNEGSKA (reference sequence). The CDR3 is made up of 14 amino acids. V shed 5 bases and J 4 bases; nucleotides not matched to a gene: 9.

The chain employs TRBV12-3 or TRBV12-4 and TRBJ2-1; TRBD2 aligns across 9 bases. This CDR3 contains 15 residues. Losses at the gene ends were 2 bases for V and 9 bases for J; bases not matched to a gene: 8. CDR3 coding DNA: TGTGCCAGCAGTTTATTGGTAGCGGGAGATGCTGAGCAGTTCTTC. It specifies CASSLLVAGDAEQFF.

The rearrangement uses TRBV7-2 and TRBJ2-3; 9 positions match TRBD1. Germline-derived CDR1 and CDR2 are SGHTA and FQGNSA. The CDR3 contains 14 residues. With V trimmed by 4 bases and J by 5 bases, 4 bases remained unmatched. CDR3 DNA: TGTGCCAGCAGCTATGACAGGGGGAAAGATACGCAGTATTTT. It encodes CASSYDRGKDTQYF.

In DNA, the CDR3 is TGTGCCAGCAGCAAGTCGACAGGGAATTTCCCCTCCGGCATTCAGTACTTC. It specifies CASSKSTGNFPSGIQYF. This rearrangement joins TRBV7-2 to TRBJ2-4, with TRBD1 identical over 7 bases. CDR1 and CDR2 (germline): SGHTA, FQGNSA. The V and J ends lost 5 bases and 9 bases, in that order; junction bases with no gene match: 19. The length of the CDR3 is 17 residues.

This clonotype has a handful of counts. This chain joins TRBV29-1 and TRBJ1-1, with a weak D call TRBD1 (6 bases). CDR1 is SQVTM and CDR2 is ANQGSEA in the germline V gene. Trimming took 4 bases from V and 5 from J, leaving 17 bases between them. This CDR3 region has 14 residues. The CDR3 loop reads CSVVRGARGTEAFF. CDR3 in DNA: TGCAGCGTTGTTCGGGGGGCGAGAGGGACTGAAGCTTTCTTT.

The chain combines TRBV15 with TRBJ2-7; possible D gene TRBD2, 5 bases. V was shortened by 3 bases and J by 3 bases, with 15 bases between the two germline ends. CDR3 length equals 15 residues. Germline values: CDR1 LNHNV, CDR2 YYDKDF (reference sequence). CDR3 residues: CATSRRAEGNYEQYF. DNA for the CDR3: TGTGCCACCAGCAGGAGGGCCGAGGGAAACTACGAGCAGTACTTC. The full variable domain, rest sourced from reference TRBV15 and TRBJ2-7, is DAMVIQNPRYQVTQFGKPVTLSCSQTLNHNVMYWYQQKSSQAPKLLFHYYDKDFNNEADTPDNFQSRRPNTSFCFLDIRSPGLGDTAMYLCATSRRAEGNYEQYFGPGTRLTVT.

A few counts support this clonotype. The chain uses TRBV10-1 and TRBJ2-6; 10 bases align to TRBD2. The junction had 7 bases not matched to a gene; V was cut back by 3 bases and J by 5 bases. Germline V gene sequence: CDR1 WNHNN, CDR2 SYGVQD (reference sequence). The CDR3 runs 17 residues. This CDR3 is CASSDERGGLRANVLTF. In DNA, the CDR3 is TGCGCCAGCAGTGACGAGCGGGGGGGCCTTAGGGCCAACGTCCTGACTTTC.

This clonotype occurred a few times. The chain couples TRBV20-1 to TRBJ2-5; TRBD1 matches 9 bases. Germline lookup yields CDR1 DFQATT and CDR2 SNEGSKA (reference sequence). The CDR3 runs to 13 residues. V shed 6 bases, J shed 2 bases, and the junction held 4 bases outside the gene matches. The CDR3 reads CSATGTGQETQYF. Written as DNA, the CDR3 is TGCAGTGCAACCGGGACAGGGCAAGAGACCCAGTACTTC.

This rearrangement joins TRBV2 to TRBJ2-2; TRBD2 matches at 7 bases. With V trimmed by 4 bases and J by 9 bases, 14 bases remained unmatched. Germline CDR1 is SNHLY and CDR2 is FYNNEI. This CDR3 contains 16 residues. CDR3 in amino acids: CASSVLGGSGSRELFF. Here the CDR3 DNA reads TGTGCCAGCAGTGTTTTGGGCGGGAGTGGCTCCAGGGAGCTGTTTTTT.

The chain recombines TRBV6-5 with TRBJ1-1; D unclear. This CDR3 has 11 amino acids. Trimming shortened V by 4 bases and J by 7 bases, and 7 bases separated the two germline ends. Germline assignment: CDR1 MNHEY and CDR2 SVGAGI. This CDR3 reads CASSSDGEAFF. CDR3 DNA sequence: TGTGCCAGCAGTTCGGACGGTGAAGCTTTCTTT.

This clonotype was found many times. The genes are TRBV7-8 and TRBJ2-1; no clear D. The CDR3 covers 14 residues. The V gene's germline CDR1 is SGHVS and CDR2 FQNEAQ. Trimming removed 2 bases from V and 5 bases from J, with 10 bases in between. Written as DNA, the CDR3 is TGTGCCAGCAGCTTATTTTCCCCCGACAATGAGCAGTTCTTC. Translating it yields CASSLFSPDNEQFF.

This chain uses TRBV6-2 or TRBV6-3 with TRBJ2-1; TRBD1 is a possible D gene (5 bases). Trimming stripped 2 bases from V and 3 bases from J, with 8 bases between. Germline assignment: CDR1 MNHEY and CDR2 SVGEGT. The CDR3 is 14 amino acids. The CDR3 DNA follows: TGTGCCAGCAGTTACCTGACAGTCTACAATGAGCAGTTCTTC. Its translation: CASSYLTVYNEQFF.